This TCR beta chain stems from a study of blood T cell repertoires in COVID-19. Background on the study: The United States, Italy and Spain supplied acute and convalescent COVID-19 samples. From T cells, B-cell-depleted T cells, or PBMCs came the material, which was cDNA or gDNA.

Original data processing: Amplification of reference gene primers was used by the study to estimate nucleated cell counts. Sequenced by immunoSEQ multiplex PCR; TCRdb stores in-frame clones only, minus some. The V and J calls and the clone size are those of that table, but D and trimming were determined from the DNA. Counted here are roughly 65,000 clones, roughly 80% occurring once; the ten biggest clones make up 16%. Looked up from germline, CDR1 is SGHNT and CDR2 is YYREEE (reference sequence). The CDR3 loop spans 14 amino acids. J lost 2 bases, V lost 9 bases, and 4 bases had no gene match. This chain joins TRBV5-4 and TRBJ2-2, with TRBD2 identical over 10 bases. The clonotype was recovered from a man between 60 and 75 years old with acute or convalescent COVID-19. Sequencing was carried out using peripheral blood. CDR3 protein: CATRTSGNTGELFF. DNA for the CDR3: TGTGCCACCCGGACTAGCGGAAACACCGGGGAGCTGTTTTTT.